This passage covers 10 T cell receptor beta chains from one sample sequenced in a study. From the RT-PCR reads, TCRdb called clonotypes with MiXCR, one entry per CDR3 protein. The top ten hold 3.6% of the sample, which has about 680,000 distinct CDR3 sequences, 12% to 15% seen once. Sequenced sample: memory CD4+ T cells from blood. All receptors come from a female donor in good health, serving as a healthy control.

Concerning this clonotype: At one boundary the junction diverges from the germline segment, which might be a read error. V and J are TRBV7-9 and TRBJ2-1; no clear D gene. This CDR3 region has 11 residues. Germline assignment: CDR1 SEHNR and CDR2 FQNEAQ (reference sequence). CDR3 loop: CASSLNSPTQF. The CDR3 nucleotides read TGTGCCAGCAGCTTAAACTCGCCGACTCAATTC.

The chain couples TRBV3-1 to TRBJ1-3; no firm D call. V lost 4 bases and J 0 bases, leaving 7 bases between the germline ends. Germline assignment: CDR1 LGHDT and CDR2 YNNKEL (reference sequence). The CDR3 has 14 residues. CDR3 in amino acids: CASSRTYSGNTIYF. Here the CDR3 DNA reads TGTGCCAGCAGCCGTACATACTCTGGAAACACCATATATTTT.

This clonotype was picked up a small number of times. The chain uses TRBV7-2 and TRBJ2-5; D gene uncertain. V lost 5 bases to trimming and J lost 0 bases, with 7 bases between them. Per the germline V gene, CDR1 is SGHTA and CDR2 is FQGNSA. There are 13 residues in the CDR3. The CDR3 sequence: CASSRHYQETQYF. Written as DNA, the CDR3 is TGTGCCAGCAGCCGGCACTACCAAGAGACCCAGTACTTC.

In nucleotides, the CDR3 is TGTGCCAGCAGTGCTCTGAGCCGTGGTAGCGGGGGGGCTGAGACCCAGTACTTC. Translated, it gives CASSALSRGSGGAETQYF. The J gene is TRBJ2-5, the V gene TRBV2, with 11 positions matching TRBD2. Trimming cost V 4 bases and J 5 bases; bases outside gene matches: 15. Per the germline V gene, CDR1 is SNHLY and CDR2 is FYNNEI. CDR3 size: 18 residues.

V usage is TRBV12-3 or TRBV12-4 and J usage is TRBJ1-4, with 11 bases aligning to TRBD1. With V trimmed by 3 bases and J by 9 bases, 3 bases remained unmatched. This CDR3 region has 14 residues. The CDR3 region has the DNA TGTGCCAGCAGTTTTGGGACAGGGGGTCAAAAACTGTTTTTT. It is translated as CASSFGTGGQKLFF.

The sample holds a few counts of this clonotype. This chain joins TRBV11-2 and TRBJ2-1; no reliable D call. The CDR3 is 14 residues long. V was pared by 2 bases and J by 4 bases, with 9 bases between. Germline CDR1 is SGHAT and CDR2 is FQNNGV. Here the CDR3 DNA reads TGTGCCAGCAGCTTACCCCTAGGTTACAATGAGCAGTTCTTC. Its protein is CASSLPLGYNEQFF.

This clonotype was detected only a few times. The rearrangement links TRBV5-6 to TRBJ1-1; 7 bases are a match to TRBD1. The CDR3 is made up of 14 amino acids. The V segment lost 3 bases and the J segment 1 base; nucleotides outside the gene matches: 3. Germline CDR1 SGHDT, CDR2 YYEEEE. The CDR3 nucleotides read TGTGCCAGCAGCTCGAGGGACAGGAACACTGAAGCTTTCTTT. Translating it yields CASSSRDRNTEAFF.

The chain couples TRBV4-3 to TRBJ2-2; D is undetermined. Per germline, CDR1 LGHNA and CDR2 YSLEER. The CDR3 is 13 residues long. V lost 3 bases, J lost 6 bases, and 8 bases lay in between. The CDR3 region is CASSHTNPGELFF. CDR3 sequence (DNA): TGCGCCAGCAGCCATACCAATCCCGGGGAGCTGTTTTTT.

This clonotype has more than one count but fewer than ten. V gene TRBV20-1 combines with J gene TRBJ2-7; maybe TRBD2 (6 bases). CDR3 length equals 16 residues. Germline CDR1 and CDR2: DFQATT and SNEGSKA (reference sequence). Trimming stripped 0 bases from V and 5 bases from J, with 20 bases between. CDR3: CSAREEGTGVPDEQYF. The CDR3 nucleotides are TGCAGTGCTAGAGAAGAAGGGACGGGAGTACCAGACGAGCAGTACTTC.

V and J are TRBV5-8 and TRBJ2-3; D unresolved. CDR3 length: 13 amino acids. Germline-derived CDR1 and CDR2 are SGHTS and YDEGEE. V dropped 3 bases and J dropped 6 bases, with 11 bases sitting between them. The CDR3 nucleotides are TGTGCCAGCAGCTCGGAGTTATGGGATACGCAGTATTTT. It is translated as CASSSELWDTQYF.